This T cell receptor (beta chain) was recorded in a study of cytomegalovirus exposure and HLA in healthy donors. At collection, donors were nominally healthy, but unrecorded immune exposures were probable. The PCR had 60 Vbeta and 13 Jbeta primers. Some clones are missing from TCRdb's copy, which holds only in-frame ones; the method was immunoSEQ multiplex PCR. The table records about 240,000 clones, 70% to 90% of them present only once. Sample: PBMCs. The clonotype was recovered from a girl aged 2 to 10 in good health and CMV-seronegative.

CDR3 in amino acids: CAWSNQGYEQYF. The CDR3 DNA reads TGTGCCTGGAGTAATCAGGGGTACGAGCAGTACTTC. J is TRBJ2-7 and V is TRBV30; maybe TRBD1 (6 bases). V was cut by 2 bases and J by 4 bases, with 9 bases left in between. The CDR3 has 12 residues. In germline, CDR1 is GTSNPN, CDR2 SVGIG (reference sequence).